What follows describes a single TCR beta chain. These data are taken from a study of blood T cells in healthy people across ages. In germline, CDR1 is SGHTA, CDR2 FQGNSA. This CDR3 comprises 14 residues. V gave up 1 base and J gave up 4 bases, with 8 bases separating them. PCR was performed a second time for about 7 to 12 cycles using a sample-barcoded 5' primer and a J-beta primer mix. TCRdb re-derived calls from the 5' RACE reads in MiXCR, one entry per CDR3 protein. The sample consists of more than 1 million distinct CDR3 sequences, under 55% of them appearing once. This chain connects TRBV7-2 to TRBJ1-5; D is uncertain. The source material was blood. The clonotype originates from a woman between 55 and 75 years old in good health. The CDR3 DNA follows: TGTGCCAGCAGCTTAGAAAGTGCGAATCAGCCCCAGCATTTT. Its protein is CASSLESANQPQHF.